The entry that follows covers one T cell receptor beta chain sequence. Some clones are missing from TCRdb's copy, which holds only in-frame ones; the method was immunoSEQ multiplex PCR. This table has under 700,000 clones, 78% appearing once. This sample was taken from a study of shared T cell receptors in the human thymus. These records were also assigned to another study, of human thymus T cells. Turning to that study: Having corrective surgery for congenital heart defects, healthy Finnish infants were the ones who donated. Thymic material originated from resections removed in the course of corrective heart surgery. Gene usage for V and J segments appeared biased in thymic and blood repertoires.

Sequenced: thymocytes. This sequence was found in a boy under two years old with a congenital heart defect.

The DNA of the CDR3 is TGTGCCAGCAGTTTGAATCTGGGGGACAGGGAGACAGATACGCAGTATTTT. Residues: CASSLNLGDRETDTQYF. The chain carries TRBV28 and TRBJ2-3; TRBD1 agrees at 9 bases. V lost 3 bases, J lost 3 bases, and 10 bases stayed unmatched. The CDR3 totals 17 residues. Per germline, CDR1 MDHEN and CDR2 SYDVKM.